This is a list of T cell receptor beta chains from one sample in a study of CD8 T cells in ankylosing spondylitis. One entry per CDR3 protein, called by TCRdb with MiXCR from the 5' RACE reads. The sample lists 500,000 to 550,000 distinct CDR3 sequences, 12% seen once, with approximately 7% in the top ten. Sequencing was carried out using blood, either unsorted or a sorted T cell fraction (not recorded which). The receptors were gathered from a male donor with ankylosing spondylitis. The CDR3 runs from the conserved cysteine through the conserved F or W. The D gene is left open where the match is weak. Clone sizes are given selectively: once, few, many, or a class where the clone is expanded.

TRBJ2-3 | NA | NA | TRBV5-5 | CASSLAAVDTQYF | TGTGCCAGCAGCTTGGCGGCGGTAGATACGCAGTATTTT
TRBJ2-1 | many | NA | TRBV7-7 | CASSSYTRPYNEQFF | TGTGCCAGCAGCTCTTACACTCGGCCCTACAATGAGCAGTTCTTC
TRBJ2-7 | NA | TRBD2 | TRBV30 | CAGRLAGGEQYF | TGTGCCGGTAGACTAGCGGGAGGCGAGCAGTACTTC
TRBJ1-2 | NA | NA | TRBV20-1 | CSASSTYGYTF | TGCAGTGCTAGCAGCACCTATGGCTACACCTTC
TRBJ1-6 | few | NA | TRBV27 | CASSPVGGGLYNSPLHF | TGTGCCAGCAGTCCCGTCGGGGGAGGCCTCTATAATTCACCCCTCCACTTT
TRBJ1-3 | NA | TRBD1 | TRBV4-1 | CASSQLGQLLGGNTIYF | TGCGCCAGCAGCCAACTGGGACAGCTACTTGGAGGAAACACCATATATTTT
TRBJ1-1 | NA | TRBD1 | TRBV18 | CASSPQGLGTEAFF | TGTGCCAGCTCGCCACAGGGGCTGGGGACTGAAGCTTTCTTT
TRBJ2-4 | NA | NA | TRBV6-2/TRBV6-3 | CASSYSGGQTSQYF | TGTGCCAGCAGTTACTCGGGTGGGCAGACATCTCAGTACTTC
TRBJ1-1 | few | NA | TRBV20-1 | CSARRGIMDGEAFF | TGCAGTGCTAGAAGGGGTATAATGGATGGTGAAGCTTTCTTT
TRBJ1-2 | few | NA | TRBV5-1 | CASSLLANYGYTF | TGCGCCAGCAGTTTATTAGCTAACTATGGCTACACCTTC
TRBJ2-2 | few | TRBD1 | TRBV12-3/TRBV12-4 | CATNRGLGELFF | TGTGCCACAAACAGGGGGCTGGGGGAGCTGTTTTTT
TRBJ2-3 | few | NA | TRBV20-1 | CSARDLASADTQYF | TGCAGTGCTAGAGATCTGGCTAGTGCAGATACGCAGTATTTT
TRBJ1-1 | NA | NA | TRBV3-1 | CASSPPKGRNTEAFF | TGTGCCAGCAGCCCCCCGAAAGGCCGTAACACTGAAGCTTTCTTT
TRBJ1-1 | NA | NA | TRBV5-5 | CASRAGTVPTEAFF | TGTGCCAGCAGAGCGGGTACGGTACCCACTGAAGCTTTCTTT
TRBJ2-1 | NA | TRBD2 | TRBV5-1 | CASSSGTNRYNEQFF | TGCGCCAGCAGCTCCGGGACTAACCGATACAATGAGCAGTTCTTC
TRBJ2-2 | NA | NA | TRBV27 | CASSSMGPGTGELFF | TGTGCCAGCAGTTCTATGGGACCGGGAACCGGGGAGCTGTTTTTT
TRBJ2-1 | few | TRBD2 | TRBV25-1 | CASSFSSGNNEQFF | TGTGCCAGCAGTTTTTCTAGCGGGAACAATGAGCAGTTCTTC
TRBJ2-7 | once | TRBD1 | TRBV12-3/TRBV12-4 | CASSSRTGVSSEQYF | TGTGCCAGCAGTTCCCGGACAGGGGTAAGCAGCGAGCAGTACTTC
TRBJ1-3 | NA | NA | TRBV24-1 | CATSDFGPKGGNTIYF | TGTGCCACCAGTGATTTCGGGCCGAAGGGAGGAAACACCATATATTTT
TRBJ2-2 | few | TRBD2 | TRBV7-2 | CASSPSPSGTNTGELFF | TGTGCCAGCAGCCCCTCCCCTAGCGGGACGAACACCGGGGAGCTGTTTTTT
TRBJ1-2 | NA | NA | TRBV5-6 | CASSPDWRADYGYTF | TGTGCCAGCAGCCCGGACTGGAGGGCAGACTATGGCTACACCTTC
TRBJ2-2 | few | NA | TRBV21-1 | CASSPMGENTGELFF | TGTGCCAGCAGTCCTATGGGAGAGAACACCGGGGAGCTGTTTTTT
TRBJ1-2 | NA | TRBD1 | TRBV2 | CASSPDRAFRGNYGYTF | TGTGCCAGCAGCCCGGACAGGGCCTTCCGGGGGAACTATGGCTACACCTTC
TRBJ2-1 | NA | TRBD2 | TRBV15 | CATSRDAGGIYNEQFF | TGTGCCACCAGCAGAGATGCGGGAGGGATCTACAATGAGCAGTTCTTC
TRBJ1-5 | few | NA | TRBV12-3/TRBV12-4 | CASSLIQGRQPQHF | TGTGCCAGCAGTTTAATCCAGGGCCGGCAGCCCCAGCATTTT
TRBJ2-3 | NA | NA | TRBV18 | CASSWDTYTDTQYF | TGTGCCAGCTCATGGGACACGTACACAGATACGCAGTATTTT
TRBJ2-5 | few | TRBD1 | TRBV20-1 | CSAQQGAETQYF | TGCAGTGCTCAACAGGGGGCCGAGACCCAGTACTTC
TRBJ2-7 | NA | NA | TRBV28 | CASILSGRSYEQYF | TGTGCCAGCATCCTATCGGGCCGCTCCTACGAGCAGTACTTC
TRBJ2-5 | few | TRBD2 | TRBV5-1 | CASSLDPGRDLAF | TGCGCCAGCAGCTTGGACCCCGGGAGGGACCTGGCCTTC
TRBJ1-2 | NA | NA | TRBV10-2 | CASSEGRGASSFSNYGYTF | TGCGCCAGCAGTGAGGGTCGGGGGGCGAGTAGTTTCTCTAACTATGGCTACACCTTC
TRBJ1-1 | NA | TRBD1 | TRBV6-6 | CASRNDRATEAFF | TGTGCCAGCAGAAACGACAGGGCCACTGAAGCTTTCTTT
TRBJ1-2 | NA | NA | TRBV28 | CASRPPSGGEFSYGYTF | TGTGCCAGCAGACCCCCATCGGGGGGCGAGTTTAGCTATGGCTACACCTTC
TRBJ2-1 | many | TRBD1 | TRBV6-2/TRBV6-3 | CASSLQQGARGGNEQFF | TGTGCCAGCAGCCTGCAACAGGGGGCGCGGGGTGGGAATGAGCAGTTCTTC
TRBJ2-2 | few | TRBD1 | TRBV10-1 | CASTAGQGTGELFF | TGCGCCAGCACCGCGGGACAGGGGACCGGGGAGCTGTTTTTT
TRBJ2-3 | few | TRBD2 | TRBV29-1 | CSVQGLAGPTDTQYF | TGCAGCGTGCAAGGACTAGCGGGGCCCACAGATACGCAGTATTTT
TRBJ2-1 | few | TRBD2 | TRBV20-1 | CSAGGLAGIGEQFF | TGCAGTGCTGGGGGACTAGCGGGAATAGGTGAGCAGTTCTTC
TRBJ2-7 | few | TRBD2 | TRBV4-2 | CASSQYLGTIIRYEQYF | TGTGCCAGCAGCCAATACCTCGGGACTATTATAAGGTACGAGCAGTACTTC
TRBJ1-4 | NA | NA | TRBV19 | CASSLILRENEKLFF | TGTGCCAGTAGTCTCATTTTACGGGAGAATGAAAAACTGTTTTTT
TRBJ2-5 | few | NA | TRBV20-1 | CSARGQDGETQYF | TGCAGTGCTAGGGGTCAGGACGGAGAGACCCAGTACTTC
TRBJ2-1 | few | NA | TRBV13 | CASSSRDISYNEQFF | TGTGCCAGCAGCTCCCGGGACATCTCCTACAATGAGCAGTTCTTC
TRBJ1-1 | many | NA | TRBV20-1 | CSARDARGGMNTEAFF | TGCAGTGCTAGAGATGCGAGAGGGGGAATGAACACTGAAGCTTTCTTT
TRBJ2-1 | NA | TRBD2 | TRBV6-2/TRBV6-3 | CVTRETSGNEQFF | TGTGTGACGCGGGAGACCTCCGGCAATGAGCAGTTCTTC
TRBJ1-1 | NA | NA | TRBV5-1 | CASIPGPRPDTEAFF | TGCGCCAGCATCCCGGGGCCCAGGCCTGACACTGAAGCTTTCTTT
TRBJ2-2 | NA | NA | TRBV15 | CATSRVASGELFF | TGTGCCACCAGCAGAGTGGCTTCCGGGGAGCTGTTTTTT